This TCR beta chain was captured in a study of blood T cell repertoires in COVID-19. Study-wide context: There were acute and convalescent COVID-19 samples, and they came from the United States, Italy and Spain.

As regards this clone: The same CDR3 is also encoded by other DNA sequences in this sample.

In terms of age and location, participants ranged from roughly 18 to 90 years and lived in about two dozen US areas. As originally analysed: Estimation of nucleated cell counts relied on the amplification of reference gene primers. Assay: immunoSEQ multiplex PCR; the TCRdb copy retains only in-frame clones and omits some. The D gene and trimming were derived from the DNA, and the V and J assignments and clone size from that table. The sample contains roughly 360,000 clones, around 87% of which appear only once. Sequencing was carried out using PBMCs or T cells enriched from blood (not recorded which). The TCR comes from a woman in her 30s with acute COVID-19.

Here the CDR3 DNA reads TGTGCCAGCAGCGGACAAGGTGGCAATCAGCCCCAGCATTTT. Translating gives CASSGQGGNQPQHF. V usage is TRBV2 and J usage is TRBJ1-5; D might be TRBD1 (5 bases). This CDR3 is built from 14 residues. The germline CDR1 and CDR2 sequences are SNHLY and FYNNEI. V was trimmed by 6 bases and J by 2 bases, leaving 11 bases between them.